Shown below are 32 T cell receptor beta chains from a single sample sequenced in a study of blood T cell repertoires in COVID-19. The repertoire was sequenced with immunoSEQ multiplex PCR; TCRdb's copy has only in-frame clones and lacks some. The sample holds under 95,000 clones, approximately 86% seen once. Sequencing was carried out using peripheral blood. Source of these receptors: a woman older than 75 with acute or convalescent COVID-19.

The chain has TRBV6-2 or TRBV6-3 and TRBJ1-1; 9 bases agree with TRBD1. V lost 2 bases and J lost 0; bases outside the gene matches: 1. The length of the CDR3 is 15 residues. Germline V gene lookup returns CDR1 MNHEY and CDR2 SVGEGT. The CDR3 is CASSYRQGVNTEAFF. In nucleotides, the CDR3 is TGTGCCAGCAGTTACCGACAGGGGGTGAACACTGAAGCTTTCTTT.

This clone has at least ten counts. The V gene is TRBV7-9, the J gene TRBJ2-5; the match to TRBD1 covers 8 bases. Germline V gives CDR1 SEHNR, CDR2 FQNEAQ (reference sequence). Trimming cost V 0 bases and J 4 bases; bases outside gene matches: 10. The CDR3 has 17 residues. CDR3 in DNA: TGTGCCAGCAGCTTAGCTAGCCAGGGGGCCATCGCAGAGACCCAGTACTTC. It codes for CASSLASQGAIAETQYF. The entire variable domain, with the rest obtained from reference TRBV7-9 and TRBJ2-5, is as follows: DTGVSQNPRHKITKRGQNVTFRCDPISEHNRLYWYRQTLGQGPEFLTYFQNEAQLEKSRLLSDRFSAERPKGSFSTLEIQRTEQGDSAMYLCASSLASQGAIAETQYFGPGTRLLVL.

This chain links TRBV6-2 or TRBV6-3 with TRBJ2-7, with TRBD1 as a possible D gene (6 bases). This CDR3 comprises 14 residues. Germline loops: CDR1 MNHEY, CDR2 SVGEGT. V was pared by 3 bases and J by 2 bases, with 11 bases between. CDR3 protein: CASSYDRLTYEQYF. CDR3 DNA sequence: TGTGCCAGCAGTTATGACAGGCTTACCTACGAGCAGTACTTC.

The chain couples TRBV10-3 to TRBJ2-5, with a weak D call TRBD2 (6 bases). This CDR3 is built from 12 residues. Germline CDR1 ENHRY, CDR2 SYGVKD. V was cut by 8 bases and J by 2 bases, with 9 bases left in between. The CDR3 nucleotides are TGTGCCATCGGTCGGGAGCAAGAGACCCAGTACTTC. This encodes CAIGREQETQYF.

This clone was observed a few times. The chain is built from TRBV5-1 and TRBJ2-5, with 7 bases lining up with TRBD2. The trim removed 7 bases at V and 5 bases at J, leaving 20 bases unmatched. Germline V gene sequence: CDR1 SGHRS, CDR2 YFSETQ. The CDR3 loop spans 17 amino acids. In nucleotides, the CDR3 is TGCGCCAGCGGCTCCGATTGGGGACGGGAGGAGGAGGAGACCCAGTACTTC. Protein: CASGSDWGREEEETQYF.

This clone was observed a handful of times. This sequence joins TRBV18 and TRBJ2-3; TRBD2 matches at 8 bases. This CDR3 is built from 15 residues. J was trimmed by 4 bases and V by 0 bases; bases with no gene match: 3. The germline V gene has CDR1 KGHSH and CDR2 LQKENI. In DNA, the CDR3 is TGTGCCAGCTCACCACCGTCTAGCGGGTCAGATACGCAGTATTTT. Translation gives CASSPPSSGSDTQYF.

The chain joins TRBV5-1 to TRBJ1-2, with D perhaps matching TRBD1 (6 bases). CDR1 and CDR2 from the germline V gene are SGHRS and YFSETQ. The V end lost 0 bases, the J end lost 7 bases, and 13 bases lay between the germline ends. This CDR3 region has 14 residues. CDR3 loop: CASSLVARGGGYTF. CDR3 sequence (DNA): TGCGCCAGCAGCTTGGTGGCCAGGGGTGGTGGCTACACCTTC.

The gene calls are TRBV19 and TRBJ1-5; no clear D. The CDR3 has 13 residues. CDR1 is LNHDA, CDR2 SQIVND, per germline (reference sequence). Trimming removed 5 bases at V and 9 bases at J, with 14 bases between. The CDR3 sequence: CASSGREKLPQHF. Written as DNA, the CDR3 is TGTGCCAGTAGTGGGAGGGAAAAGTTGCCCCAGCATTTT. Filled out from reference TRBV19 and TRBJ1-5, the complete variable domain reads DGGITQSPKYLFRKEGQNVTLSCEQNLNHDAMYWYRQDPGQGLRLIYYSQIVNDFQKGDIAEGYSVSREKKESFPLTVTSAQKNPTAFYLCASSGREKLPQHFGDGTRLSIL.

The chain recombines TRBV27 with TRBJ1-2; D uncertain. The CDR3 is 13 residues long. Trimming took 2 bases from V and 1 from J, leaving 5 bases between them. Germline assignment: CDR1 MNHEY and CDR2 SMNVEV (reference sequence). Here the CDR3 DNA reads TGTGCCAGCAGTTTAACACATAACTATGGCTACACCTTC. Protein: CASSLTHNYGYTF.

This sequence joins TRBV3-1 (or the pseudogene TRBV3-2) and TRBJ1-2, with D perhaps matching TRBD1 (6 bases). The CDR3 runs to 14 residues. V was shortened by 3 bases and J by 4 bases, with 12 bases between the two germline ends. The germline CDR1 and CDR2 sequences are LGHDT and YNNKEL (reference sequence). The CDR3: CASSHLDSVYGYTF. DNA for the CDR3: TGTGCCAGCAGCCACCTGGACAGTGTCTATGGCTACACCTTC.

V and J are TRBV5-1 and TRBJ2-7; 8 positions match TRBD1. This CDR3 has 14 residues. From germline, CDR1 is SGHRS and CDR2 YFSETQ. Unmatched junction bases numbered 1, after V lost 0 bases and J lost 2 bases. The CDR3 nucleotides read TGCGCCAGCAGCTTGGGGACAGGGCCCTACGAGCAGTACTTC. As protein: CASSLGTGPYEQYF.

The chain employs TRBV3-1 (or the pseudogene TRBV3-2) and TRBJ2-3; 11 positions agree with TRBD2. The trim removed 4 bases at V and 4 bases at J, leaving 7 bases unmatched. This CDR3 is 16 amino acids long. The germline V gene encodes CDR1 LGHDT and CDR2 YNNKEL (reference sequence). The CDR3 sequence is CASSRDLAGGADTQYF. As DNA, the CDR3 is TGTGCCAGCAGCCGAGACTTAGCGGGAGGGGCAGATACGCAGTATTTT.

The chain has TRBV18 and TRBJ2-3, with TRBD2 matching over 8 bases. The CDR3 has 16 amino acids. The junction had 5 bases not matched to a gene; V was cut back by 1 base and J by 2 bases. Germline values: CDR1 KGHSH, CDR2 LQKENI. CDR3 sequence (DNA): TGTGCCAGCTCACCACAAGCGGGGGAGGTCACAGATACGCAGTATTTT. It translates to CASSPQAGEVTDTQYF.

The rearrangement links TRBV19 to TRBJ1-1; 7 nucleotides match TRBD1. This CDR3 spans 16 amino acids. V lost 4 bases and J lost 3; bases outside the gene matches: 11. Per the germline V gene, CDR1 is LNHDA and CDR2 is SQIVND (reference sequence). In nucleotides, the CDR3 is TGTGCCAGTAGTAAAACAGGGGAGGTTTCGGACACTGAAGCTTTCTTT. It translates to CASSKTGEVSDTEAFF.

V is TRBV12-5 and J is TRBJ2-1, with 7 positions matching TRBD1. With 8 bases clipped from V and 8 bases from J, the junction kept 9 bases outside the gene matches. The CDR3 consists of 13 residues. Looked up from germline, CDR1 is LGHNT and CDR2 is FRNRAP. CDR3 sequence (DNA): TGTGCTAGTATACCGACAGGGATCGATGAGCAGTTCTTC. Its protein is CASIPTGIDEQFF.

The chain carries TRBV27 and TRBJ1-1; 9 positions match TRBD1. The ends lost 6 bases at V and 4 bases at J; junction bases unmatched: 6. CDR1 MNHEY and CDR2 SMNVEV come from the germline V gene (reference sequence). This CDR3 has 14 residues. The CDR3: CASSRDREVTEAFF. The CDR3 nucleotides are TGTGCCAGCAGCCGGGACAGGGAGGTCACTGAAGCTTTCTTT.

This clone occurred a few times. V is TRBV3-1 (or the pseudogene TRBV3-2) and J is TRBJ2-5; D is undetermined. CDR1 and CDR2 from the germline V gene are LGHDT and YNNKEL (reference sequence). The CDR3 runs to 12 residues. The V end was cut by 1 base, the J end by 9 bases, with 9 bases between. CDR3 amino acids: CASSQGQVAQYF. DNA for the CDR3: TGTGCCAGCAGCCAAGGCCAGGTGGCCCAGTACTTC.

This clone was detected a few times. The chain has TRBV7-2 and TRBJ1-2; 7 positions match TRBD1. The J segment lost 4 bases and the V segment lost 5 bases, leaving 7 bases of the junction unmatched. The germline V gene has CDR1 SGHTA and CDR2 FQGNSA. The CDR3 loop spans 14 amino acids. CDR3 in amino acids: CASSRDRITYGYTF. The CDR3 DNA reads TGTGCCAGCAGCCGGGACAGAATTACCTATGGCTACACCTTC. Full variable domain (rest looked up from reference TRBV7-2 and TRBJ1-2): GAGVSQSPSNKVTEKGKDVELRCDPISGHTALYWYRQSLGQGLEFLIYFQGNSAPDKSGLPSDRFSAERTGGSVSTLTIQRTQQEDSAVYLCASSRDRITYGYTFGSGTRLTVV.

The gene calls are TRBV28 and TRBJ1-6, with D possibly matching TRBD1 (6 bases). Germline values: CDR1 MDHEN, CDR2 SYDVKM. Trimming took 7 bases from V and 9 from J, leaving 16 bases between them. The CDR3 spans 14 residues. DNA for the CDR3: TGTGCCAGCATCACCGGGGGGCAGGGTTCACCCCTCCACTTT. This gives the protein CASITGGQGSPLHF.

The V call is TRBV11-1, the J call TRBJ1-4; maybe TRBD1 (5 bases). The CDR3 totals 14 residues. Germline V lookup: CDR1 SGHAT, CDR2 FQDESV (reference sequence). V gave up 5 bases and J gave up 8 bases, with 15 bases separating them. In DNA form, the CDR3 reads TGTGCCAGCAGCACGACGGGGGAAGACGAAAAACTGTTTTTT. Translating it yields CASSTTGEDEKLFF.

Comment on this clone: Other DNA sequences in the same sample also yield this CDR3. The genes are TRBV28 and TRBJ2-3; 11 nucleotides align to TRBD2. J was trimmed by 6 bases and V by 3 bases; bases with no gene match: 8. Germline CDR1 reads MDHEN; CDR2 reads SYDVKM. The CDR3 loop spans 16 amino acids. The CDR3 loop reads CASSFGTSGSHDTQYF. CDR3 nucleotides: TGTGCCAGCAGTTTCGGGACTAGCGGTTCCCACGATACGCAGTATTTT.

V gene TRBV27 combines with J gene TRBJ2-3; 9 bases are shared with TRBD1. Germline V CDR1 and CDR2: MNHEY, SMNVEV (reference sequence). CDR3 length equals 17 residues. V lost 4 bases and J lost 3; bases outside the gene matches: 11. The CDR3 loop is CASSSQTGGEWTDTQYF. CDR3 in DNA: TGTGCCAGCAGTTCACAAACAGGGGGCGAGTGGACAGATACGCAGTATTTT.

As to this clone: The sample contains more than one DNA sequence encoding this CDR3. The chain combines TRBV28 with TRBJ1-2; the D gene is possibly TRBD1 (6 bases). V was shortened by 6 bases and J by 4 bases, with 9 bases between the two germline ends. The CDR3 loop spans 12 amino acids. Germline CDR1 and CDR2: MDHEN and SYDVKM. CDR3 residues: CASSLGGYGYTF. The CDR3 DNA follows: TGTGCCAGCAGCCTAGGGGGCTATGGCTACACCTTC.

The V call is TRBV4-3, the J call TRBJ2-5; possibly TRBD1 for D (6 bases). This CDR3 spans 19 amino acids. Germline-derived CDR1 and CDR2 are LGHNA and YSLEER. V dropped 0 bases and J dropped 3 bases, with 23 bases sitting between them. The CDR3 spells CASSQEWPPGPGVEETQYF. The DNA for the CDR3 is TGCGCCAGCAGCCAAGAATGGCCTCCGGGGCCAGGGGTGGAAGAGACCCAGTACTTC.

This clone has just a few counts. The rearrangement joins TRBV7-9 to TRBJ2-1, with 8 bases matching TRBD2. V lost 1 base to trimming and J lost 6 bases; unmatched junction nucleotides: 5. The CDR3 consists of 15 residues. Germline CDR1 and CDR2: SEHNR and FQNEAQ (reference sequence). The CDR3 is CASSLGSGRVNEQFF. Written as DNA, the CDR3 is TGTGCCAGCAGCTTAGGCAGCGGGAGAGTCAATGAGCAGTTCTTC.

In this sample, this clone turned up once. The chain combines TRBV4-2 with TRBJ1-3; D ambiguous. Trimming pared 8 bases from V and 0 bases from J, leaving 20 bases between. This CDR3 is built from 17 residues. Germline V CDR1 and CDR2: LGHNA, YNFKEQ. CDR3 loop: CASRSGRRESSGNTIYF. The CDR3 DNA follows: TGTGCCAGCCGTTCAGGCCGACGAGAGAGCTCTGGAAACACCATATATTTT.

The V and J genes are TRBV15 and TRBJ2-3; a weak D match, TRBD1 (5 bases). This CDR3 is 15 amino acids long. Trimming removed 0 bases from V and 2 bases from J, with 9 bases in between. Germline-derived CDR1 and CDR2 are LNHNV and YYDKDF (reference sequence). The chain's CDR3 is CATSRDRQNTDTQYF. The DNA for the CDR3 is TGTGCCACCAGCAGAGACAGACAGAACACAGATACGCAGTATTTT.

This chain uses TRBV5-4 with TRBJ2-2; 7 positions match TRBD2. Trimming took 0 bases from V and 3 from J; bases not matched to a gene: 8. Germline assignment: CDR1 SGHNT and CDR2 YYREEE (reference sequence). This CDR3 is built from 17 residues. The CDR3 is CASSLGGLAADTGELFF. CDR3 DNA: TGTGCCAGCAGCTTGGGTGGGCTAGCGGCAGACACCGGGGAGCTGTTTTTT.

This clone was detected only once. This sequence joins TRBV7-3 and TRBJ2-1; D gene uncertain. Deletions cut 0 bases from V and 4 bases from J, with 4 bases between. CDR3 length: 13 amino acids. CDR1 SGHTA and CDR2 FQGTGA come from the germline V gene. In DNA form, the CDR3 reads TGTGCCAGCAGCTTAACGTCTTACAATGAGCAGTTCTTC. Its translation is CASSLTSYNEQFF.

This chain connects TRBV7-5 to TRBJ2-2; no DNA check was done on the table's D call, TRBD2. TRBV7-5 is designated a pseudogene. This CDR3 has 17 residues. The CDR3 nucleotides read TGTGCCAGAAGCTCAAAGAGGCTAGGGAGTGGGGCCGGGGAGCTGTTTTTT. Amino acid sequence: CARSSKRLGSGAGELFF.

The chain carries TRBV5-1 and TRBJ2-3; 8 nucleotides agree with TRBD2. The CDR3 has 16 amino acids. The V gene's germline CDR1 is SGHRS and CDR2 YFSETQ. V trimming: 0 bases; J trimming: 0 bases; junction bases outside the gene matches: 3. The CDR3 nucleotides are TGCGCCAGCAGCTTGGGGACTAGCCCCAGCACAGATACGCAGTATTTT. Translated: CASSLGTSPSTDTQYF.

V gene TRBV5-1 combines with J gene TRBJ1-1, with 8 nucleotides matching TRBD1. Germline trimming cut 2 bases from V and 1 base from J; bases unmatched to any gene: 4. Germline values: CDR1 SGHRS, CDR2 YFSETQ. The CDR3 covers 15 residues. The CDR3 nucleotides read TGCGCCAGCAGCTTCCAGGGGGCGCCGAACACTGAAGCTTTCTTT. It translates to CASSFQGAPNTEAFF. The variable domain in full, completed from reference TRBV5-1 and TRBJ1-1, reads KAGVTQTPRYLIKTRGQQVTLSCSPISGHRSVSWYQQTPGQGLQFLFEYFSETQRNKGNFPGRFSGRQFSNSRSEMNVSTLELGDSALYLCASSFQGAPNTEAFFGQGTRLTVV.